This TCR beta chain was captured in a study of resident and recirculating memory T cells in vitiligo. Across the whole study: Epidermis came from shave biopsies of lesional and nonlesional sites, plus PBMCs. Regarding the study as a whole: Vitiligo lesions lacked a unique dominant clone, and clonality varied. Sequences differed between biopsy sites and patients, suggesting private specificity.

Patients had to be free of confetti depigmentation, indicating active vitiligo. Here immunoSEQ multiplex PCR was the method, and the copy in TCRdb shows in-frame clones only, minus some. The sample consists of roughly 80,000 clones, roughly 94% of them appearing once. A note on this clone: Its antigen is undetermined.

Material: blood. The receptor comes from a male donor with vitiligo.

The CDR3 DNA follows: TGTGCCAGCAGGATGGACAGCGGTAGCTCCTACGAGCAGTACTTC. Encoded protein: CASRMDSGSSYEQYF. This chain uses TRBV6-1 with TRBJ2-7; D perhaps matches TRBD1 (6 bases). Germline V gene data show CDR1 as MNHNS and CDR2 as SASEGT. Between the trimmed V and J ends, which lost 6 bases and 0 bases, there was a span of 15 bases. The CDR3 has 15 amino acids.